This TCR beta chain was sequenced during a study of cytomegalovirus exposure and HLA in healthy donors. The CDR3 length is 15 residues. Trimming left V 0 bases short and J 3 bases short, with 12 bases between. The germline gives CDR1 LGHNA, CDR2 YSLEER. Only in-frame clones appear in the TCRdb table, and some are missing; sequencing was by immunoSEQ multiplex PCR. The sample records about 160,000 clones, 86% being singletons. The genes are TRBV4-3 and TRBJ2-7; tentative D call: TRBD2 (6 bases). This receptor was obtained from a woman aged 18-29 years in good health and CMV-seronegative. Specimen: PBMCs. The CDR3 DNA reads as TGCGCCAGCAGCCAAGATCTCGCGGGATTCTACGAGCAGTACTTC. Encoded protein: CASSQDLAGFYEQYF.